The 3 T cell receptor beta chains below were found in one sample sequenced in a study of blood T cell repertoires in COVID-19. Profiling relied on immunoSEQ multiplex PCR, and the TCRdb table lists in-frame clones only, not all of them. In the table there are hundreds of thousands of clones, 87% of which are singletons. Sequencing input: peripheral blood. The origin of the receptors is a young woman who had recovered from COVID-19.

The chain employs TRBV6-6 and TRBJ2-1, with 12 bases identical to TRBD2. Germline loops: CDR1 MNHNY, CDR2 SVGAGI (reference sequence). The CDR3 sequence is 16 residues long. V lost 4 bases to trimming and J lost 7 bases; unmatched junction nucleotides: 8. CDR3 coding DNA: TGTGCCAGCAGTTCTCCGACTAGCGGGAGTTCGAATGAGCAGTTCTTC. Translating gives CASSSPTSGSSNEQFF.

The chain carries TRBV5-1 and TRBJ1-4; D gene uncertain. The CDR3 loop spans 15 amino acids. Looked up from germline, CDR1 is SGHRS and CDR2 is YFSETQ. V lost 0 bases to trimming and J lost 0 bases, with 6 bases between them. CDR3 coding DNA: TGCGCCAGCAGCTTGGTAGCCTCAACTAATGAAAAACTGTTTTTT. It is translated as CASSLVASTNEKLFF.

The genes are TRBV30 and TRBJ2-7; 10 nucleotides agree with TRBD1. Trimming cost V 0 bases and J 4 bases; bases outside gene matches: 6. The CDR3 runs to 15 residues. Germline assignment: CDR1 GTSNPN and CDR2 SVGIG (reference sequence). In DNA, the CDR3 is TGTGCCTGGAGTGTTGGGGACAGGGGCTTGTACGAGCAGTACTTC. Amino acid sequence: CAWSVGDRGLYEQYF.